The entry below describes one T cell receptor (beta chain). Its antigen is unknown. No much larger clonotype is one base removed from it; base qualities were not supplied. The record originates from a study of PD-1 blockade in classical Hodgkin lymphoma (dated by TCRdb to about 2020). At the level of the whole study: Nivolumab dosing was 3 mg/kg intravenously every 2 weeks, continuing until either disease progression or unacceptable toxicity. The study used TCR beta sequencing and CyTOF to define a peripheral blood immune signature of response to PD-1 blockade in classical Hodgkin lymphoma.

Broad study findings and their caveats: By C4D1, a significant rise was seen in CD4+ TCR diversity but not in CD8+ TCR diversity (p=0.0027 vs p=0.16), and the rise was most apparent among complete responders (p=0.02). Lower diversity was observed in patients in whom nivolumab was started less than 1 year after ASCT, and these patients were excluded from later analyses so that confounding by immune reconstitution would be avoided. Baseline TCR diversity was reported as lower in newly diagnosed patients than in healthy donors, and lower still in relapsed/refractory patients. Among trial patients, those achieving complete response had baseline diversity similar to that of newly diagnosed patients, while diversity was significantly lower in partial responders and progressors. The study was restricted to a single clinical trial cohort, and the causes of repertoire differences, possibly disease activity or prior therapy, were left undefined.

The CDR3 covers 15 residues, taking in both the cysteine and the phenylalanine. Only CDR3 DNA remains: 45 bases, in frame from the first base. The germline V gene supplies CDR1 SGHTA and CDR2 FQGNSA. V is clipped by 3 bases and J by 7 bases, and the sequence between their germline boundaries is 19 bases long. The Qiagen DNeasy kit was used to extract genomic DNA both from unsorted PBMCs and from the negatively selected CD4+ and CD8+ fractions. Using primers that anneal to V and J segments, immunoSEQ multiplex PCR amplified the TCR beta CDR3 regions. A synthetic immune receptor repertoire was used to minimize amplification bias, and any remaining bias was removed computationally after sequencing. As for the authors' bioinformatics: Repertoire diversity was quantified as the Shannon entropy index using custom Python scripts. Unsorted, CD4+ and CD8+ repertoires were analyzed separately, except for combined analyses in which CD4+ and CD8+ sequences were merged in silico. A clone was considered expanded if an increase in frequency of at least 2-fold after treatment relative to C1D1 was found, and a pseudocount of 0.5 was applied to clones undetected at baseline. Clones with 0 or 1 copy at C1D1 were classified as singleton clones, and clones with 2 or more copies were classified as non-singleton clones. Clones expanded in unsorted samples were labelled as CD4+, CD8+ or unknown by matching protein sequences in sorted samples from the same patient. Wilcoxon tests on paired samples were used to test diversity changes from C1D1 to C4D1. Entries here come from immuneACCESS through TCRdb and include only in-frame sequences with V and J called. Some clones fail to appear in such tables; in the studies checked, an unresolved V gene covers under half of the shortfall, and the cause of the remainder is unknown. The V and J calls and clone size were taken over from that table, and D and trimming were inferred from the DNA. This sample is represented by 10,000 to 15,000 clones; roughly 88% of them were singletons. Jointly, the top ten make up roughly 0.51% of the sample.

Reading the label with the study, this specimen's time point is: cycle 1 day 1 (C1D1), immediately before nivolumab initiation. Every trial patient had relapsed after autologous stem cell transplantation, and cohorts A, B and C differed in prior brentuximab vedotin exposure. Using a Miltenyi CD4+ T cell isolation kit, CD4+ T cells were purified from thawed PBMCs through magnetic negative selection. The trial cohort was composed of approximately 60 patients with relapsed/refractory classical Hodgkin lymphoma, for whom complete response, partial response or progressive disease was recorded as best overall response. Trial patients were treated with single-agent nivolumab in the multi-cohort phase II CheckMate 205 trial. An independent review committee assessed best overall response by applying the 2007 International Working Group response criteria. Trial PBMCs were obtained immediately prior to nivolumab initiation (C1D1) and on therapy at cycle 2 day 1 and cycle 4 day 1. Peripheral blood was collected in 8 mL Vacutainer Cell Preparation Tubes, from which PBMCs were isolated by centrifugation and then cryopreserved. Purified CD4+ and CD8+ fractions were generated only in cases for which an additional PBMC sample was available. Magnetically labelled cells were depleted on LS columns in a quadroMACS separator, and the flow-through was collected as the purified fraction.

The sequence joins TRBV7-2 to TRBJ2-7; a tentative D call is TRBD2 (6 bases match). This clonotype was sampled from a human donor with classical Hodgkin lymphoma. Material: CD4+ T cells from blood, obtained at baseline. CDR3 loop: CASSFRSGTRPEQYF. Read as DNA, the sequence is TGTGCCAGCAGCTTCCGTTCCGGGACTCGCCCGGAGCAGTACTTC.